The 5 T cell receptor beta chains presented below share a single source sample, sequenced in a study of blood T cells in healthy people across ages. Combining a sample-barcoded 5' primer with a J-beta primer mix, a second PCR ran for about 6 to 12 cycles. TCRdb analysed the 5' RACE reads with MiXCR anew, one entry per CDR3 protein. The sample contains 660,000 or so distinct CDR3 sequences, about 53% of which appear only once. Sample: blood. All receptors come from a man aged 55 to 70 in good health.

The rearrangement joins TRBV6-6 to TRBJ1-2; possible D gene TRBD1, 6 bases. Germline V gives CDR1 MNHNY, CDR2 SVGAGI (reference sequence). CDR3 length equals 13 residues. The V end was cut by 2 bases, the J end by 7 bases, with 11 bases between. The CDR3 sequence: CASSYVGATGYTF. Written as DNA, the CDR3 is TGTGCCAGCAGTTACGTGGGGGCGACTGGCTACACCTTC.

This clonotype has a single count. This chain joins TRBV2 and TRBJ1-2; 8 bases are shared with TRBD1. This CDR3 is built from 14 residues. With 5 bases clipped from V and 5 bases from J, the junction kept 7 bases outside the gene matches. The V gene's germline CDR1 is SNHLY and CDR2 FYNNEI. The DNA for the CDR3 is TGTGCCAGCAGTAACCAGGGGGCCCGTTATGGCTACACCTTC. Translation: CASSNQGARYGYTF.

Here the CDR3 reads CSARFPAGARNEQFF. The DNA of the CDR3 is TGCAGTGCTAGGTTCCCTGCGGGAGCGAGGAATGAGCAGTTCTTC. The chain employs TRBV20-1 and TRBJ2-1; 7 nucleotides line up with TRBD2. The ends lost 3 bases at V and 7 bases at J; junction bases unmatched: 12. CDR1 is DFQATT, CDR2 SNEGSKA, per germline (reference sequence). The CDR3 loop spans 15 amino acids.

A remark on this clonotype: One base away lies a much larger clone, so this may be a sequencing read error. This chain joins TRBV5-8 and TRBJ1-6; D call uncertain. CDR1 SGHTS and CDR2 YDEGEE come from the germline V gene. The CDR3 consists of 14 residues. Trimming left V 3 bases short and J 8 bases short, with 12 bases between. The CDR3 bases are TGTGCCAGCAGCTACGGGTTGCTACATTCACCCCTCCACTTT. It yields the protein CASSYGLLHSPLHF. Full variable domain (outside the CDR3, taken from reference TRBV5-8 and TRBJ1-6): EAGVTQSPTHLIKTRGQQATLRCSPISGHTSVYWYQQALGLGLQFLLWYDEGEERNRGNFPPRFSGRQFPNYSSELNVNALELEDSALYLCASSYGLLHSPLHFGNGTRLTVT.

This clonotype has a handful of counts. V is TRBV29-1 and J is TRBJ1-2, with 11 nucleotides matching TRBD1. There are 14 residues in the CDR3. The germline V gene encodes CDR1 SQVTM and CDR2 ANQGSEA. J gave up 3 bases and V 5 bases, and 5 bases lay outside the gene matches. This chain's CDR3 is CSVFGTGGDYGYTF. Here the CDR3 DNA reads TGCAGCGTTTTCGGGACAGGGGGGGACTATGGCTACACCTTC.